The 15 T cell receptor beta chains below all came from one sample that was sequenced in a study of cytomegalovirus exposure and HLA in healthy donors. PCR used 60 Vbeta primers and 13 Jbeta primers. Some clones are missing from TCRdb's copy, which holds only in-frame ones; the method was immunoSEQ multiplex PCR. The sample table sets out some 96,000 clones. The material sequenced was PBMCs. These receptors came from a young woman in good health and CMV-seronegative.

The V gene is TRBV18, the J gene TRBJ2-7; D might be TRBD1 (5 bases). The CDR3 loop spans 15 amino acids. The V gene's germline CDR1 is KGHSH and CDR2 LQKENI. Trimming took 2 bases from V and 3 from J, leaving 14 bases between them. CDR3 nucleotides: TGTGCCAGCTCACCATCTATTGACAGTCTCTACGAGCAGTACTTC. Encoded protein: CASSPSIDSLYEQYF. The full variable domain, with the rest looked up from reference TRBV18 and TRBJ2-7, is NAGVMQNPRHLVRRRGQEARLRCSPMKGHSHVYWYRQLPEEGLKFMVYLQKENIIDESGMPKERFSAEFPKEGPSILRIQQVVRGDSAAYFCASSPSIDSLYEQYFGPGTRLTVT.

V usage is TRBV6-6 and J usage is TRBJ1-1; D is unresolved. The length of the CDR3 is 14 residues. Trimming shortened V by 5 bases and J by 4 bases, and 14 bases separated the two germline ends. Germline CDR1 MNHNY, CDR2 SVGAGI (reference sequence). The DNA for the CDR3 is TGTGCCAGCAGTCCTCCGGCGGGGTTCACTGAAGCTTTCTTT. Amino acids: CASSPPAGFTEAFF.

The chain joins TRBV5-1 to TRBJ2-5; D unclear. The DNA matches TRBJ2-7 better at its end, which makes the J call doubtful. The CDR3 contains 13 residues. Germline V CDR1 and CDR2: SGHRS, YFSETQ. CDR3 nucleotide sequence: TGCGCCAGCAGCTTTCCAGGCGCCTACGAGCAGTACTTC. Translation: CASSFPGAYEQYF.

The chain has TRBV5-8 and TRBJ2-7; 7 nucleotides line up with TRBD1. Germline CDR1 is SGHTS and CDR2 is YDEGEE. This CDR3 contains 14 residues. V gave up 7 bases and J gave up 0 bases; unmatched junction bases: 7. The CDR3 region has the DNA TGTGCCAGCTGGCCCCGGGACAGCTCCTACGAGCAGTACTTC. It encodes CASWPRDSSYEQYF.

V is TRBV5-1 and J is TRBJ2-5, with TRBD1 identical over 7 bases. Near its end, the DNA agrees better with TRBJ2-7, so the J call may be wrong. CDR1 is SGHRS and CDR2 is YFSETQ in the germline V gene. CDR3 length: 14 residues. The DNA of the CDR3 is TGCGCCAGCAGCTCTACAGGGGTCCTCTACGAGCAGTACTTC. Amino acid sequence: CASSSTGVLYEQYF.

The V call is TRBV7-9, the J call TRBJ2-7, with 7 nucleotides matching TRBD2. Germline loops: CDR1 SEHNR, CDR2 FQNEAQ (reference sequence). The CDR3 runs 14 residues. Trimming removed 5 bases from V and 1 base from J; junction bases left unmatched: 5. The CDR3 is CASSPLAESYEQYF. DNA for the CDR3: TGTGCCAGCAGCCCCCTAGCGGAGTCCTACGAGCAGTACTTC.

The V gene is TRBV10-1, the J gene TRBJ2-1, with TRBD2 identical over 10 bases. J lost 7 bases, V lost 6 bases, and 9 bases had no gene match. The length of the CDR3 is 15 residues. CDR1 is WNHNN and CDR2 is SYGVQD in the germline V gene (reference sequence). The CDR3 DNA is TGCGCCAGCAGCCTAGCGGGAGAGGGGGTTAATGAGCAGTTCTTC. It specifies CASSLAGEGVNEQFF.

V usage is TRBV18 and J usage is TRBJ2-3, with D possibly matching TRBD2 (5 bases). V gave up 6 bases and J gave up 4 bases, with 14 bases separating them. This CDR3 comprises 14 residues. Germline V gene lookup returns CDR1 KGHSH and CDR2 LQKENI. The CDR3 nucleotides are TGTGCCAGCTCCCCCGGAGGTCGTTCAGATACGCAGTATTTT. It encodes CASSPGGRSDTQYF.

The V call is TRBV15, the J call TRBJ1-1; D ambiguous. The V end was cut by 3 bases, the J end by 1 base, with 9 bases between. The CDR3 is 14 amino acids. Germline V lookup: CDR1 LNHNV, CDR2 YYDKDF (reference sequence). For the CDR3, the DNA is TGTGCCACCAGCAGGGTCAACAGGAACACTGAAGCTTTCTTT. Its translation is CATSRVNRNTEAFF.

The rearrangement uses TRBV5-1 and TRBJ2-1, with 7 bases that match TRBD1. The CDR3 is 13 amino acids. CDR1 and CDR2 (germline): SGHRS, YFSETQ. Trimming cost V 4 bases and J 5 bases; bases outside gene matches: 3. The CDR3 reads CASSRDSHNEQFF. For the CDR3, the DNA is TGCGCCAGCAGCAGGGACAGTCACAATGAGCAGTTCTTC.

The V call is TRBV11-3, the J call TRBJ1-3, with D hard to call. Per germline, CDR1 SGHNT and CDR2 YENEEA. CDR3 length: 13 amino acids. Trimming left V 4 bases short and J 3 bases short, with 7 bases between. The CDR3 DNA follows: TGTGCCAGCAGCTCTAGGAGTGGAAACACCATATATTTT. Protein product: CASSSRSGNTIYF.

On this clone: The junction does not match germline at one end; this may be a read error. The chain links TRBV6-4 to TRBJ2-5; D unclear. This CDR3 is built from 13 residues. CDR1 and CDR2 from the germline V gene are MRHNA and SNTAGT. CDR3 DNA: TGTGCCAGCAGTACGGGTCCGCAAGGGACCCAGTACTTC. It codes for CASSTGPQGTQYF.

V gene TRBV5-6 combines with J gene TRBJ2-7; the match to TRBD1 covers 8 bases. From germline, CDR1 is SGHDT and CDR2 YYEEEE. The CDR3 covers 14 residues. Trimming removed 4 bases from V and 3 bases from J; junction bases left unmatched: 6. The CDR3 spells CASSPGQGGYEQYF. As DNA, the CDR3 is TGTGCCAGCAGCCCAGGACAGGGCGGCTACGAGCAGTACTTC.

In nucleotides, the CDR3 is TGTGCCAGCAGTATCCCCAGGGGGAGGGAAGCTTTCTTT. Its protein product is CASSIPRGREAFF. The rearrangement joins TRBV28 to TRBJ1-1, with 7 bases identical to TRBD1. The CDR3 loop spans 13 amino acids. V shed 5 bases, J shed 8 bases, and the junction held 8 bases outside the gene matches. The germline V gene encodes CDR1 MDHEN and CDR2 SYDVKM.

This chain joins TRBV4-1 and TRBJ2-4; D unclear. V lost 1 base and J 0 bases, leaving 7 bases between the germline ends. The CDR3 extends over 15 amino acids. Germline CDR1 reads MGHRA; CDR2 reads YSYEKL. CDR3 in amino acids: CASSQVGQAKNIQYF. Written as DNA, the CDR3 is TGCGCCAGCAGCCAAGTGGGCCAAGCCAAAAACATTCAGTACTTC.